A selection of T cell receptor beta chains follows, all from one sample in a study of CD8 T cells in Susac syndrome. TCRdb re-called the immunoSEQ multiplex PCR reads with MiXCR, one entry per CDR3 protein. The sample has 150,000 to 200,000 distinct CDR3 sequences, over 85% seen once. The material sequenced was CD4+ T cells from PBMCs. The origin of the receptors is a human donor in good health. CDR3s include the opening cysteine and the closing phenylalanine or tryptophan. The order of the fields is J gene, D gene, clone size, V gene, CDR3 DNA, CDR3 protein. D genes are given only for firm matches. Clone size appears in some rows only: once, few, many, or a class for an expanded clone.

TRBJ2-1 NA once TRBV6-5 TGTGCCAGCAGTTACTCAGGGAATGCCCTTCCCAACAATGAGCAGTTCTTC CASSYSGNALPNNEQFF
TRBJ2-2 NA NA TRBV29-1 TGCAGCGTTTTGGTCATCACCGGGGAGCTGTTTTTT CSVLVITGELFF
TRBJ2-1 NA NA TRBV5-4 TGTGCCAGCAGCTTGGTCCGGGCCCCATACAATGAGCAGTTCTTC CASSLVRAPYNEQFF
TRBJ1-6 NA NA TRBV5-6 TGTGCCAGCAGCCCGGGACGGTCAGGGTCCTATAATTCACCCCTCCACTTT CASSPGRSGSYNSPLHF
TRBJ1-1 NA NA TRBV6-5 TGTGCCAGCAGTTACTCGATGGGGATTGAAGCTTTCTTT CASSYSMGIEAFF
TRBJ1-4 TRBD1 NA TRBV7-2 TGTGCCAGCAGCCTTCGGACAGGGGGCTTTGAAAAACTGTTTTTT CASSLRTGGFEKLFF
TRBJ2-3 NA few TRBV2 TGTGCCAGCGGCCTCGACAGGTTTTATCCGTATTTT CASGLDRFYPYF
TRBJ1-1 TRBD1 NA TRBV7-9 TGTGCCAGCAGTCAGGGGGACATTAACACTGAAGCTTTCTTT CASSQGDINTEAFF
TRBJ1-2 NA few TRBV7-3 TGTGCCAGCAGCGTGGACGGATATGGCTACACCTTC CASSVDGYGYTF
TRBJ2-5 NA once TRBV20-1 TGCAGTGCTAGAAAGGGCCGCCAAGAGACCCAGTACTTC CSARKGRQETQYF
TRBJ2-5 TRBD2 NA TRBV6-5 TGTGCCAGCAGTTTCAGGACTAGCGGGGCGAAGGAGACCCAGTACTTC CASSFRTSGAKETQYF
TRBJ1-1 NA NA TRBV7-2 TGTGCCAGCAGCCCGGACCGGCCTACGGGCACTGAAGCTTTCTTT CASSPDRPTGTEAFF
TRBJ1-1 NA NA TRBV30 TGTGCCTGGAGTCAGAAGAACACTGAAGCTTTCTTT CAWSQKNTEAFF
TRBJ1-3 TRBD1 NA TRBV10-3 TGTGCCATCAGTGAGAGAGGTGGGCAGGGGGCTTCTGGAAACACCATATATTTT CAISERGGQGASGNTIYF
TRBJ1-2 NA NA TRBV5-1 TGCGCCAGCAGCCGGGAGGGCAGAACTAACTATGGCTACACCTTC CASSREGRTNYGYTF
TRBJ1-1 NA NA TRBV7-3 TGTGCCAGCAGCCCGGACGGTATGAACACTGAAGCTTTCTTT CASSPDGMNTEAFF
TRBJ1-1 TRBD1 NA TRBV3-1 TGTGCCAGCAGCCACTCCGACAGGGTGGGCACTGAAGCTTTCTTT CASSHSDRVGTEAFF
TRBJ1-5 NA NA TRBV20-1 TGCAGTGCTGCAACCGGGACAAATCAGCCCCAGCATTTT CSAATGTNQPQHF
TRBJ1-2 NA NA TRBV19 TGTGCCAGTAAGGGACCGGTCTGGGGCTACACCTTC CASKGPVWGYTF
TRBJ2-7 NA NA TRBV30 TGTGCCTGGCGCAGGGGACAATATACCTACGAGCAGTACTTC CAWRRGQYTYEQYF
TRBJ1-4 NA NA TRBV2 TGTGCCAGCAGTTCCCTGCGGGGAGGGGAAAAACTGTTTTTT CASSSLRGGEKLFF
TRBJ1-2 NA once TRBV19 TGTGCCAGTAGTGGGTACAGCTATGGCCACACCTTC CASSGYSYGHTF
TRBJ2-7 NA NA TRBV28 TGTGCCAGCAGCCACCGGGTTATCTACGAGCAGTACTTC CASSHRVIYEQYF
TRBJ2-5 TRBD2 NA TRBV28 TGTGCCAGCACCCCGGGGGGGAGTAGGCAGACCCAGTACTTC CASTPGGSRQTQYF
TRBJ2-1 NA NA TRBV28 TGTGCCAGCAGTTTAAGGGGACTCGAGTTCTTC CASSLRGLEFF
TRBJ1-1 NA NA TRBV5-1 TGCGCCAGCAGCTTTGTGCCCACCGGCGCTGAAGCTTTCTTT CASSFVPTGAEAFF
TRBJ2-4 NA once TRBV3-1 TGTGCCAGCAGCCAAGATCGACGGGCACTAGCCAAAAACATTCAGCACTTC CASSQDRRALAKNIQHF
TRBJ2-2 TRBD2 NA TRBV7-9 TGTGCCAGCAGCTTCCTAGCGGGCTCGACCGGGGAGCTGTTTTTT CASSFLAGSTGELFF
TRBJ2-3 NA NA TRBV6-6 TGTGCCAGCAGTCCCAGGAGGGGAGTGGGCACAGATACGCAGTATTTT CASSPRRGVGTDTQYF
TRBJ2-3 NA NA TRBV5-4 TGTGCCAGCAGCTCTCACAGGGTTCAATTCACAGATACGCAGTATTTT CASSSHRVQFTDTQYF
TRBJ2-1 NA NA TRBV29-1 TGCAGCGTTGAAGAGAACCTCTTGGTCCATGAGCAGTTCTTC CSVEENLLVHEQFF
TRBJ2-3 NA NA TRBV29-1 TGCAGCGTTACCCCAAGGCCGAGCACAGATACGCAGTATTTT CSVTPRPSTDTQYF
TRBJ1-2 NA NA TRBV30 TGTGCCTGGAGTGTGGGTCAGGGTAGTACCTATGGCTACACCTTC CAWSVGQGSTYGYTF
TRBJ2-5 NA NA TRBV19 TGTGCCAGTAGTTCGCGGGGGCCAGGAGAGACCCAGTACTTC CASSSRGPGETQYF
TRBJ2-7 TRBD2 NA TRBV3-1 TGTGCCAGCAGCCAAGATGTAGCGGGGGGCTACGAGCAGTACTTC CASSQDVAGGYEQYF
TRBJ2-5 TRBD2 NA TRBV3-1 TGTGCCAGCAGCGCTACGGGACTAGCGGGGGGGCCGGAGACCCAGTACTTC CASSATGLAGGPETQYF
TRBJ1-5 NA NA TRBV5-1 TGCGCCAGCAGCTTGTTTACTACAGTAGATAGCAATCAGCCCCAGCATTTT CASSLFTTVDSNQPQHF
TRBJ2-5 TRBD2 NA TRBV29-1 TGCAGCGCCCGGCGGGGGGCTGGACAAGAGACCCAGTACTTC CSARRGAGQETQYF
TRBJ1-2 NA NA TRBV28 TGTGCCAGCAGTTTAGGTTCAGACTATGGCTACACCTTC CASSLGSDYGYTF
TRBJ2-7 NA few TRBV14 TGTGCCAGCGCCGAGGGCCTAACCTCCTACGAGCAGTACTTC CASAEGLTSYEQYF
TRBJ2-5 NA NA TRBV5-6 TGTGCCAGCAGCTTGGCACAGGGTAGTGAGACCCAGTACTTC CASSLAQGSETQYF
TRBJ1-6 NA once TRBV4-1 TGCGCCAGCAGCCAAGAGGGGTCTAATCGGGTCTATAATTCACCCCTCCACTTT CASSQEGSNRVYNSPLHF
TRBJ1-6 NA NA TRBV19 TGTGCCAGTAGCCAGAAAGCCTATAATTCACCCCTCCACTTT CASSQKAYNSPLHF
TRBJ2-1 TRBD2 NA TRBV19 TGTGCCAGCCTTAAGACTAGCGGGGGGCCCGGTGAGCAGTTCTTC CASLKTSGGPGEQFF
TRBJ1-1 NA NA TRBV10-3 TGTGCCATCAATGACTTCCGGGACGGCGAAGAAGCTTTCTTT CAINDFRDGEEAFF
TRBJ1-1 NA NA TRBV9 TGTGCCAGCAGCGTAGCGGCGGTAGGCAGTTGGAACACTGAAGCTTTCTTT CASSVAAVGSWNTEAFF
TRBJ2-1 TRBD2 NA TRBV19 TGTGCCAGTAGTATAAGCGGGGGGCACTCCTACAATGAGCAGTTCTTC CASSISGGHSYNEQFF
TRBJ1-2 NA NA TRBV18 TGTGCCAGCTCACCAGTGATTGACGGAGGCTACACCTTC CASSPVIDGGYTF
TRBJ1-3 NA NA TRBV6-4 TGTGCCAGCCCGCGGGGGGTCGGACAATCGGAAAACACCATATATTTT CASPRGVGQSENTIYF
TRBJ2-7 TRBD1 NA TRBV29-1 TGCAGCATAACGGCTGGGACAGGAGGGCAGTACTTC CSITAGTGGQYF
TRBJ2-3 NA once TRBV5-6 TGTGCCAGCAGCCCCTCGGGGGGCCGAGATACGCAGTATTTT CASSPSGGRDTQYF
TRBJ1-4 NA NA TRBV5-6 TGTGCCAGCAGCTTGACGAGGGGCACTAATGAAAAACTGTTTTTT CASSLTRGTNEKLFF
TRBJ2-3 TRBD2 NA TRBV6-1 TGTGCCAGCAGTCATGGGATTAGCGGGAGAACAGATACGCAGTATTTT CASSHGISGRTDTQYF
TRBJ1-1 NA NA TRBV12-3/TRBV12-4 TGTGCCAGCATCAAGACAGGCAACACTGAAGCTTTCTTT CASIKTGNTEAFF